This T cell receptor beta chain came from a study of blood T cell repertoires in COVID-19. The table came from immunoSEQ multiplex PCR; TCRdb's copy has only in-frame clones and leaves some out. The table has about 480,000 clones, 80% to 90% seen once. The CDR3 length is 14 residues. Between the trimmed V and J ends, which lost 2 bases and 2 bases, there was a span of 8 bases. The germline CDR1 and CDR2 sequences are MNHNS and SASEGT. This clone was seen a single time. This sequence was found in a man aged 18 to 30 with COVID-19, enrolled during active disease. Material: peripheral blood. The chain recombines TRBV6-1 with TRBJ2-3; tentative D call: TRBD1 (6 bases). The CDR3 nucleotides read TGTGCCAGCAGTGAAAGACAGGCCACAGATACGCAGTATTTT. It specifies CASSERQATDTQYF.